The clone carrying this T cell receptor beta chain was counted ten times or more. This entry comes from a study of blood T cell repertoires in COVID-19. Study summary: Sites in the United States, Italy and Spain provided acute and convalescent COVID-19 samples. PBMCs, B-cell-depleted T cells, or T cells were the source of the cDNA or gDNA that made up the material.

Trimming removed 5 bases from V and 5 bases from J; junction bases left unmatched: 8. CDR3 length: 15 amino acids. CDR1 is KGHDR and CDR2 is SFDVKD in the germline V gene. In the original workflow: The assay estimated nucleated cells by amplifying reference gene primers. Data came from immunoSEQ multiplex PCR; TCRdb stores just in-frame clones and leaves some out. The V and J calls and clone size are taken from that table; D and trimming were inferred from the DNA. Among approximately 150,000 clones listed, about 81% were seen once. The material sequenced was peripheral blood. The TCR sequence derives from a man between 60 and 75 years old with active or convalescent COVID-19. The chain employs TRBV24-1 and TRBJ2-5; 9 bases align to TRBD2. CDR3 nucleotides: TGTGCCACCAGTGTAAGAGCGGGGGGTACGGAGACCCAGTACTTC. It is translated as CATSVRAGGTETQYF.